The 21 T cell receptor beta chains below all came from one sample that was sequenced in a study of T cells in Graves' hyperthyroidism and ophthalmopathy. Using RNA transcripts as the source, TCR beta CDR3 regions were amplified. An initial round of RT-PCR targeting the TCR CDR3 relied on the HTBI primer set. One entry per CDR3 protein results from TCRdb running MiXCR on the multiplex PCR reads. The table records 350,000 to 400,000 distinct CDR3 sequences, about 16% of them present only once. Specimen: blood. The receptors stem from a woman in her 30s with Graves' hyperthyroidism.

This clonotype was recorded many times. This sequence joins TRBV12-3 or TRBV12-4 and TRBJ2-3, with D perhaps matching TRBD2 (6 bases). Trimming removed 11 bases at V and 3 bases at J, with 18 bases between. CDR3 size: 14 residues. The CDR3 here is CALSVSGKTDTQYF. The CDR3, as DNA: TGTGCCCTGAGCGTTAGCGGAAAAACAGATACGCAGTATTTT.

Only a few counts were recorded for this clonotype. V usage is TRBV19 and J usage is TRBJ2-7; the D is unclear. The CDR3 consists of 15 residues. Germline V gene sequence: CDR1 LNHDA, CDR2 SQIVND (reference sequence). Trimming took 6 bases from V and 0 from J, leaving 15 bases between them. CDR3 DNA sequence: TGTGCCAGTAGAAAATGGGCGGATAGCTCCTACGAGCAGTACTTC. Encoded protein: CASRKWADSSYEQYF. Looking up the rest from reference TRBV19 and TRBJ2-7 gives the full variable domain: DGGITQSPKYLFRKEGQNVTLSCEQNLNHDAMYWYRQDPGQGLRLIYYSQIVNDFQKGDIAEGYSVSREKKESFPLTVTSAQKNPTAFYLCASRKWADSSYEQYFGPGTRLTVT.

In this sample, this clonotype turned up many times. The CDR3 here is CASSLAPIAGAYEQYF. CDR3 DNA: TGTGCCAGCAGCTTAGCTCCAATAGCGGGAGCCTACGAGCAGTACTTC. The chain has TRBV7-2 and TRBJ2-7; 9 bases are a match to TRBD2. From germline, CDR1 is SGHTA and CDR2 FQGNSA. V trimming: 0 bases; J trimming: 2 bases; junction bases outside the gene matches: 5. The length of the CDR3 is 16 residues.

The chain employs TRBV6-2 or TRBV6-3 and TRBJ2-7, with 11 bases lining up with TRBD1. CDR1 and CDR2 (germline): MNHEY, SVGEGT. V gave up 2 bases and J gave up 5 bases; unmatched junction bases: 5. This CDR3 has 15 amino acids. CDR3 DNA sequence: TGTGCCAGCAGTTACCCGGGACAGGGGGTCCACGAGCAGTACTTC. This translates into CASSYPGQGVHEQYF.

The J gene is TRBJ1-2, the V gene TRBV15, with 7 bases identical to TRBD1. The germline gives CDR1 LNHNV, CDR2 YYDKDF (reference sequence). V shed 1 base, J shed 0 bases, and the junction held 2 bases outside the gene matches. The CDR3 extends over 15 amino acids. The CDR3 sequence: CATSRGGTANYGYTF. The DNA for the CDR3 is TGTGCCACCAGCAGAGGGGGGACAGCTAACTATGGCTACACCTTC.

Ten or more counts support this clonotype. The V and J genes are TRBV27 and TRBJ2-7; no reliable D call. This CDR3 is 15 amino acids long. Germline assignment: CDR1 MNHEY and CDR2 SMNVEV (reference sequence). V dropped 6 bases and J dropped 0 bases, with 15 bases sitting between them. CDR3 nucleotides: TGTGCCAGCAGGAGAGACATGGGAAGCTCCTACGAGCAGTACTTC. Translation: CASRRDMGSSYEQYF.

Concerning this clonotype: The junction departs from the called germline gene at one end, perhaps through a read error. The chain has TRBV5-1 and TRBJ2-3, with 8 bases that match TRBD1. This CDR3 spans 16 amino acids. Germline V lookup: CDR1 SGHRS, CDR2 YFSETQ. CDR3 residues: CASNLSGQAFTDTQYF. As DNA, the CDR3 is TGCGCCAGCAACTTGTCGGGACAGGCGTTCACAGATACGCAGTATTTT.

The rearrangement joins TRBV5-1 to TRBJ2-1, with D unclear. The V end was cut by 5 bases, the J end by 3 bases, with 9 bases between. This CDR3 spans 13 amino acids. Per the germline V gene, CDR1 is SGHRS and CDR2 is YFSETQ. DNA for the CDR3: TGCGCCAGCAGTAGGAGAGGCTACAATGAGCAGTTCTTC. Protein product: CASSRRGYNEQFF.

This clonotype was seen only a few times. This chain joins TRBV28 and TRBJ1-6, with D unclear. The CDR3 extends over 14 amino acids. Deletions cut 0 bases from V and 7 bases from J, with 7 bases between. Germline V gene data show CDR1 as MDHEN and CDR2 as SYDVKM. Here the CDR3 DNA reads TGTGCCAGCAGTTTATGGCAGGACAATTCACCCCTCCACTTT. Encoded protein: CASSLWQDNSPLHF.

In its sample, this clonotype was seen a few times. This chain uses TRBV5-1 with TRBJ2-7; the match to TRBD2 covers 10 bases. Germline CDR1 SGHRS, CDR2 YFSETQ. V lost 0 bases, J lost 4 bases, and 4 bases stayed unmatched. CDR3 length: 15 amino acids. The CDR3 sequence: CASSLVTSGIYEQYF. In DNA form, the CDR3 reads TGCGCCAGCAGCTTGGTTACTAGCGGGATTTACGAGCAGTACTTC.

This clonotype was recorded a few times. The V call is TRBV5-1, the J call TRBJ2-1, with unresolved D. There are 15 residues in the CDR3. Germline lookup yields CDR1 SGHRS and CDR2 YFSETQ. Trimming shortened V by 0 bases and J by 3 bases, and 10 bases separated the two germline ends. In nucleotides, the CDR3 is TGCGCCAGCAGCTTGGAGAGTAAAAGCTACAATGAGCAGTTCTTC. It is translated as CASSLESKSYNEQFF. Using reference TRBV5-1 and TRBJ2-1 for the parts outside the CDR3, the full variable domain is KAGVTQTPRYLIKTRGQQVTLSCSPISGHRSVSWYQQTPGQGLQFLFEYFSETQRNKGNFPGRFSGRQFSNSRSEMNVSTLELGDSALYLCASSLESKSYNEQFFGPGTRLTVL.

The chain employs TRBV2 and TRBJ2-6, with 8 bases that match TRBD1. The germline V gene has CDR1 SNHLY and CDR2 FYNNEI. CDR3 length: 16 residues. V was clipped by 7 bases and J by 4 bases; unmatched bases: 9. The CDR3, as DNA: TGTGCCAGCACAGCGCAGGGGGCGGCCGGGGCCAACGTCCTGACTTTC. Amino acids: CASTAQGAAGANVLTF.

This clonotype was recorded many times. The V and J genes are TRBV30 and TRBJ2-7; tentative D call: TRBD2 (5 bases). CDR1 is GTSNPN, CDR2 SVGIG, per germline (reference sequence). Trimming shortened V by 0 bases and J by 2 bases, and 11 bases separated the two germline ends. CDR3 length: 14 residues. The CDR3 loop reads CAWSVGGSAYEQYF. In DNA form, the CDR3 reads TGTGCCTGGAGTGTAGGAGGTTCCGCCTACGAGCAGTACTTC.

This clonotype was detected a few times. This chain links TRBV28 with TRBJ2-3; 10 bases match TRBD2. This CDR3 has 14 residues. Germline V gene lookup returns CDR1 MDHEN and CDR2 SYDVKM. Losses at the gene ends were 8 bases for V and 2 bases for J; bases not matched to a gene: 4. The DNA for the CDR3 is TGTGCCAGCTTACTAGCGGGACACACAGATACGCAGTATTTT. It encodes CASLLAGHTDTQYF.

The table lists this clonotype with many counts. The chain employs TRBV12-5 and TRBJ2-1; 7 bases are a match to TRBD2. Trimming took 1 base from V and 8 from J; bases not matched to a gene: 8. The germline V gene has CDR1 LGHNT and CDR2 FRNRAP. The CDR3 loop spans 15 amino acids. Written as DNA, the CDR3 is TGTGCTAGTGGTTTGGGGAGCGGGATTTTCGATGAGCAGTTCTTC. Encoded protein: CASGLGSGIFDEQFF.

In its sample, this clonotype was seen a few times. The CDR3 DNA reads as TGCAGTGCTAGAGATATAGTAGGGACGTGGATCTATGGCTACACCTTC. This gives the protein CSARDIVGTWIYGYTF. The chain combines TRBV20-1 with TRBJ1-2; tentative D call: TRBD1 (5 bases). The CDR3 totals 16 residues. Trimming left V 0 bases short and J 4 bases short, with 18 bases between. Per the germline V gene, CDR1 is DFQATT and CDR2 is SNEGSKA (reference sequence).

In the case of this clonotype: A much larger clonotype is one base distant, so this may be a read error. CDR3 in amino acids: CASSLGFHGYTF. CDR3 nucleotide sequence: TGTGCCAGCAGCCTCGGGTTTCATGGCTACACCTTC. The gene calls are TRBV7-9 and TRBJ1-2; no reliable D call. Between the trimmed V and J ends, which lost 5 bases and 6 bases, there was a span of 10 bases. CDR1 is SEHNR, CDR2 FQNEAQ, per germline (reference sequence). The CDR3 runs 12 residues. Full variable domain (missing parts from reference TRBV7-9 and TRBJ1-2): DTGVSQNPRHKITKRGQNVTFRCDPISEHNRLYWYRQTLGQGPEFLTYFQNEAQLEKSRLLSDRFSAERPKGSFSTLEIQRTEQGDSAMYLCASSLGFHGYTFGSGTRLTVV.

CDR3 in amino acids: CATSRVADTQYF. CDR3 DNA sequence: TGTGCCACCAGCAGAGTGGCAGATACGCAGTATTTT. J is TRBJ2-3 and V is TRBV15; D unresolved. In germline, CDR1 is LNHNV, CDR2 YYDKDF (reference sequence). V was pared by 1 base and J by 4 bases, with 3 bases between. The CDR3 consists of 12 residues.

In its sample, this clonotype was seen a few times. The V call is TRBV6-1, the J call TRBJ2-5; D unclear. V dropped 5 bases and J dropped 0 bases, with 7 bases sitting between them. This CDR3 contains 13 residues. The germline V gene has CDR1 MNHNS and CDR2 SASEGT. The CDR3 sequence: CASSCIYQETQYF. The CDR3, as DNA: TGTGCCAGCAGTTGTATCTACCAAGAGACCCAGTACTTC.

The table lists this clonotype with a few counts. The chain couples TRBV19 to TRBJ2-2; D call uncertain. Trimming cost V 5 bases and J 7 bases, with 17 bases left between them. Germline V gives CDR1 LNHDA, CDR2 SQIVND (reference sequence). The CDR3 contains 15 residues. The CDR3 sequence is CASSVGVTAHGELFF. CDR3 coding DNA: TGTGCCAGTAGTGTCGGCGTAACGGCCCACGGGGAGCTGTTTTTT.

In its sample, this clonotype was seen many times. V and J are TRBV2 and TRBJ2-2; 9 nucleotides match TRBD2. This CDR3 is built from 17 residues. V lost 5 bases to trimming and J lost 2 bases; unmatched junction nucleotides: 9. Germline lookup yields CDR1 SNHLY and CDR2 FYNNEI. The CDR3 coding sequence is TGTGCCAGCAGTCCCATCCGACTAGCGGCTAACACCGGGGAGCTGTTTTTT. Protein product: CASSPIRLAANTGELFF. The full variable domain, in which reference TRBV2 and TRBJ2-2 provide the parts outside the CDR3, is EPEVTQTPSHQVTQMGQEVILRCVPISNHLYFYWYRQILGQKVEFLVSFYNNEISEKSEIFDDQFSVERPDGSNFTLKIRSTKLEDSAMYFCASSPIRLAANTGELFFGEGSRLTVL.